The rows below give T cell receptor beta chains drawn from one sample of a study of regulatory T cells in long-lasting Graves disease. TCRdb passed the multiplex PCR reads through MiXCR, listing each CDR3 protein once. This sample has hundreds of thousands of distinct CDR3 sequences, with roughly 16% found just once. Another study also made use of these data, one on T cells in Graves' hyperthyroidism and ophthalmopathy.

This specimen was peripheral blood mononuclear cells (PBMCs), taken at new diagnosis, from a patient treated with antithyroid drugs. These receptor sequences come from a woman between 25 and 40 years old with Graves disease. The CDR3 runs from the conserved cysteine through the conserved F or W. The order of the fields is CDR3 length, D gene, V gene, J gene, clone size, CDR3 DNA, CDR3 protein. A D gene is named only where the DNA matches it firmly. Where a row states a size, it is once, few, many or the class of an expanded clone; other rows omit it.

>11|NA|TRBV30|TRBJ1-1|NA
TGTGCCTGGAGTGAGGGCATGGGGGCTTTCTTT
CAWSEGMGAFF
>16|NA|TRBV6-1|TRBJ1-5|many
TGTGCCAGCAGTGTCCGACGGACAGTTTTCAATCAGCCCCAGCATTTT
CASSVRRTVFNQPQHF
>13|NA|TRBV20-1|TRBJ1-6|many
TGCAGTGCTAGCTCAGGACGGGGTTCACCCCTCCACTTT
CSASSGRGSPLHF
>15|TRBD2|TRBV6-2/TRBV6-3|TRBJ2-1|many
TGTGCCAGCAGTTACGCGGTAGCGGGAGCCGAGGAGCAGTTCTTC
CASSYAVAGAEEQFF
>16|NA|TRBV6-1|TRBJ1-6|few
TGTGCCTGCAAGGGATCTACCTGGGGGCCGGATTCACCCCTCCACTTT
CACKGSTWGPDSPLHF
>15|NA|TRBV5-1|TRBJ1-1|many
TGCGCCAGCAGCTTGGGGCGACAGGTGAACACTGAAGCTTTCTTT
CASSLGRQVNTEAFF
>15|TRBD1|TRBV11-2|TRBJ2-7|NA
TGTGCCAGCAGCTTTAGACAGGGGATCGCCTACGAGCAGTACTTC
CASSFRQGIAYEQYF
>12|NA|TRBV20-1|TRBJ1-1|many
TGCAGCTACAGGGACGGGGACACTGAAGCTTTCTTT
CSYRDGDTEAFF
>13|NA|TRBV7-6|TRBJ2-2|few
TGTGCCGTCGGGGATTTAAACACCGGGGAGCTGTTTTTT
CAVGDLNTGELFF
>12|TRBD1|TRBV20-1|TRBJ1-2|few
TGCAGTGCAGGACAGGTGGTGAACGGCTACACCTTC
CSAGQVVNGYTF
>13|NA|TRBV24-1|TRBJ2-3|NA
TGTGCCACCAGGGACACTAGGAGCCTTTCGCAGTATTTT
CATRDTRSLSQYF
>16|TRBD2|TRBV28|TRBJ2-5|many
TGTGCCAGCAGTCGGTGGGGACTAGCTAGTAGAGAGACCCAGTACTTC
CASSRWGLASRETQYF
>15|NA|TRBV20-1|TRBJ1-6|few
TGCAGTGCTAGAACAGGTTCCGGGGACAATTCACCCCTCCACTTT
CSARTGSGDNSPLHF
>14|TRBD1|TRBV7-9|TRBJ2-7|many
TGTGCCAGCAGCTCCCGGGACAGGGATGTCGAGCAGTACTTC
CASSSRDRDVEQYF
>13|NA|TRBV28|TRBJ2-7|many
TGTGGGATCTCCGACAGGATGACCTACGAGCAGTACTTC
CGISDRMTYEQYF
>15|TRBD2|TRBV20-1|TRBJ2-1|many
TGCAGTTCCCGTAGCGGGAGCAGGTATGGCGATGAGCAGTTCTTC
CSSRSGSRYGDEQFF
>16|NA|TRBV28|TRBJ1-6|NA
TGTGCCAGCAGTTTAGTCTTAGGGGATGGTAATTCACCCCTCCACTTT
CASSLVLGDGNSPLHF
>13|NA|TRBV2|TRBJ1-6|few
TGTGCCAACAAAGGGTCCGGGAATTCACCCCTCCACTTT
CANKGSGNSPLHF
>16|NA|TRBV20-1|TRBJ2-1|NA
TGCAGTGCTGACCCAGGACATGGGCCCTCCTACAATGAGCAGTTCTTC
CSADPGHGPSYNEQFF
>14|NA|TRBV6-1|TRBJ1-2|NA
TGTGCCAGCAGTGATCCGGATAAGATTCGGGGCTACACCTTC
CASSDPDKIRGYTF
>17|TRBD2|TRBV10-3|TRBJ2-1|many
TGTGCCATCAGCGGAGGACTAGCGGGAGATGGCGGTCATGAGCAGTTCTTC
CAISGGLAGDGGHEQFF
>15|NA|TRBV6-2/TRBV6-3|TRBJ2-7|NA
TGTGCCAGCAGTTACTCGCTCCTGTGGGGCGGGGAGCAGTACTTC
CASSYSLLWGGEQYF
>14|TRBD2|TRBV6-1|TRBJ2-7|many
TGTGCCAGCAGTAACACCCGGACTAGGTACGAGCAGTACTTC
CASSNTRTRYEQYF
>15|NA|TRBV20-1|TRBJ1-5|few
TGCAGTGCAAAACAGACGGGGGAGAGCAATCAGCCCCAGCATTTT
CSAKQTGESNQPQHF
>15|NA|TRBV7-3|TRBJ2-1|few
TGTGCCAGCAGCTTACAGGGGCCCCTCTACAATGAGCAGTTCTTC
CASSLQGPLYNEQFF
>15|NA|TRBV20-1|TRBJ2-1|many
TGCAGTGCTAGGCATTGGGAGAGGATAGACAATGAGCAGTTCTTC
CSARHWERIDNEQFF
>15|TRBD1|TRBV7-2|TRBJ1-4|few
TGTGCCAGCAGCACAACCGGGACAGTAAATGAAAAACTGTTTTTT
CASSTTGTVNEKLFF
>15|TRBD2|TRBV28|TRBJ2-7|many
TGTGCCAGCAAAAGGACTAGCGGGGGTTCCTACGAGCAGTACTTC
CASKRTSGGSYEQYF
>15|TRBD2|TRBV28|TRBJ2-7|many
TGTGCCAGCAGTTCCGGGACTAGCGGGAGGAACGAGCAGTACTTC
CASSSGTSGRNEQYF
>16|NA|TRBV5-6|TRBJ1-5|NA
TGTGCCAGCACCAAACTCGGGGGGGGGAGCAATCAGCCCCAGCATTTT
CASTKLGGGSNQPQHF
>14|NA|TRBV6-2/TRBV6-3|TRBJ2-4|many
TGTGCCAGCAACCCGTCAGCGACCAAAAACATTCAGTACTTC
CASNPSATKNIQYF
>13|NA|TRBV30|TRBJ1-1|few
TGTGCCTGGACCGGGGGGGGGGGCACTGAAGCTTTCTTT
CAWTGGGGTEAFF
>16|NA|TRBV10-3|TRBJ1-6|many
TGTGCCATCAGTGAGGCTTCGGGGCAGTATAATTCACCCCTCCACTTT
CAISEASGQYNSPLHF
>14|NA|TRBV7-2|TRBJ2-3|many
TGTGCCAGCAGCTTACAGACTAGCACAGATACGCAGTATTTT
CASSLQTSTDTQYF
>16|TRBD2|TRBV28|TRBJ2-1|few
TGTGCCAGCAGTTTTTTCCAAGCGGGGGCGTCGGGTGAGCAGTTCTTC
CASSFFQAGASGEQFF
>15|TRBD2|TRBV20-1|TRBJ2-5|few
TGCAGTGCAAAATTACTAGCGGGGTACCAAGAGACCCAGTACTTC
CSAKLLAGYQETQYF
>14|NA|TRBV5-4|TRBJ1-2|NA
TGTGCCAGCAGCCCGCGGGGAGGTGTCTATGGCTACACCTTC
CASSPRGGVYGYTF